Listed here are 20 T cell receptor beta chains from one sample, sequenced in a study of shared clonotypes between healthy human individuals. The assay was immunoSEQ multiplex PCR, and TCRdb's table has in-frame clones only and misses some. In the table there are approximately 470,000 clones, almost 80% of which are singletons. The specimen sequenced was PBMCs. These receptors were obtained from a woman aged 40 to 49 in good health. Some clones in this sample may be carry-over from other donors' samples.

This clone was recorded a few times. This sequence joins TRBV19 and TRBJ2-7, with 12 bases matching TRBD1. The ends lost 8 bases at V and 12 bases at J; junction bases unmatched: 35. CDR3 length: 21 residues. Per the germline V gene, CDR1 is LNHDA and CDR2 is SQIVND (reference sequence). In DNA form, the CDR3 reads TGTGCCAGTTCCCCCGGGACAGGGGGCCCCTTTGGTCGGCCCACCTACGAGGGTCGGTACTTC. The encoded protein is CASSPGTGGPFGRPTYEGRYF.

The rearrangement joins TRBV2 to TRBJ2-7; D could derive from TRBD1 or TRBD2 (5 bases each). Germline values: CDR1 SNHLY, CDR2 FYNNEI. This CDR3 has 14 residues. V shed 8 bases and J shed 2 bases, with 16 bases lying between them. Here the CDR3 reads CASDLRGDTYEQYF. The CDR3 DNA reads TGTGCCAGCGATCTGAGGGGAGACACCTACGAGCAGTACTTC.

This chain joins TRBV29-1 and TRBJ2-6; no clear D gene. The ends were cut back, 1 base at V and 3 bases at J, with 10 bases in the middle. There are 15 residues in the CDR3. Per the germline V gene, CDR1 is SQVTM and CDR2 is ANQGSEA. The CDR3 region is CSVEVGGYGANVLTF. DNA for the CDR3: TGCAGCGTTGAAGTGGGTGGGTATGGGGCCAACGTCCTGACTTTC.

The rearrangement links TRBV19 to TRBJ1-5; TRBD1 matches at 10 bases. The V gene's germline CDR1 is LNHDA and CDR2 SQIVND (reference sequence). The length of the CDR3 is 13 residues. J lost 4 bases, V lost 9 bases, and 3 bases had no gene match. CDR3 bases: TGTGCCAGCAGACAGGGGGCGAATCAGCCCCAGCATTTT. Translating gives CASRQGANQPQHF. The full variable domain, rest sourced from reference TRBV19 and TRBJ1-5, is DGGITQSPKYLFRKEGQNVTLSCEQNLNHDAMYWYRQDPGQGLRLIYYSQIVNDFQKGDIAEGYSVSREKKESFPLTVTSAQKNPTAFYLCASRQGANQPQHFGDGTRLSIL.

With regard to this clone: Other nucleotide sequences from this sample produce the same CDR3. The chain has TRBV4-1 and TRBJ2-2, with 8 nucleotides matching TRBD1. V was pared by 9 bases and J by 6 bases, with 9 bases of the junction left unmatched. Per germline, CDR1 MGHRA and CDR2 YSYEKL. The CDR3 runs to 14 residues. The CDR3 loop reads CASSSGTGAGELFF. The CDR3 bases are TGCGCCAGTAGCTCCGGGACAGGCGCCGGGGAGCTGTTTTTT.

Comment on this clone: This may come from a read error, since a much larger clone is one base off. The same CDR3 can be traced to other DNA sequences in this sample. V gene TRBV29-1 combines with J gene TRBJ2-2; D is perhaps TRBD1 (6 bases). Germline V CDR1 and CDR2: SQVTM, ANQGSEA. The CDR3 is 14 amino acids. Trimming shortened V by 7 bases and J by 2 bases, and 14 bases separated the two germline ends. The CDR3 loop reads CSGDGTPNTGELFF. The CDR3 DNA reads as TGCAGCGGGGACGGGACACCTAACACCGGGGAGCTGTTTTTT.

The chain recombines TRBV5-1 with TRBJ2-3; 8 nucleotides line up with TRBD1. With V trimmed by 4 bases and J by 5 bases, 9 bases remained unmatched. The CDR3 runs to 15 residues. The germline V gene encodes CDR1 SGHRS and CDR2 YFSETQ. This CDR3 is CASSGGQGQIDTQYF. The CDR3 DNA sequence: TGCGCCAGCAGCGGAGGACAGGGTCAAATAGATACGCAGTATTTT.

V and J are TRBV23-1 and TRBJ2-7; 10 bases agree with TRBD1. TRBV23-1 carries the ORF label, with uncertain function. J lost 4 bases, V lost 2 bases, and 5 bases had no gene match. The CDR3 has 15 amino acids. The CDR3 is CASSQRQGAEYEQYF. The CDR3 DNA follows: TGCGCCAGCAGTCAAAGACAGGGGGCTGAGTACGAGCAGTACTTC.

The genes are TRBV18 and TRBJ2-7, with 7 bases identical to TRBD2. Per germline, CDR1 KGHSH and CDR2 LQKENI. The trim removed 8 bases at V and 5 bases at J, leaving 12 bases unmatched. The CDR3 is made up of 14 amino acids. Here the CDR3 reads CASHPFGRADEQYF. The DNA of the CDR3 is TGTGCCAGCCATCCTTTTGGGAGGGCCGACGAGCAGTACTTC.

The chain joins TRBV7-4 to TRBJ2-7; maybe TRBD1 (6 bases). The CDR3 length is 23 residues. Germline V gives CDR1 SGHVT, CDR2 SQSDAQ. V was cut by 1 base and J by 3 bases, with 37 bases left in between. CDR3 loop: CASSLEGVQGHRLMRSRGYEQYF. In DNA, the CDR3 is TGTGCCAGCAGCTTAGAAGGGGTACAGGGACACCGACTAATGCGGTCCAGGGGCTACGAGCAGTACTTC.

The J gene is TRBJ2-5, the V gene TRBV11-2; 12 bases match TRBD2. Germline V lookup: CDR1 SGHAT, CDR2 FQNNGV. The CDR3 is 16 residues long. With V trimmed by 2 bases and J by 4 bases, 5 bases remained unmatched. The CDR3 coding sequence is TGTGCCAGCAGCTTACTAGGACTAGCGGGACCAGAGACCCAGTACTTC. Protein product: CASSLLGLAGPETQYF. The full variable domain, in which reference TRBV11-2 and TRBJ2-5 provide the parts outside the CDR3, is EAGVAQSPRYKIIEKRQSVAFWCNPISGHATLYWYQQILGQGPKLLIQFQNNGVVDDSQLPKDRFSAERLKGVDSTLKIQPAKLEDSAVYLCASSLLGLAGPETQYFGPGTRLLVL.

The V gene is TRBV10-3, the J gene TRBJ2-3; weak D call: TRBD1 (5 bases). Germline values: CDR1 ENHRY, CDR2 SYGVKD. V dropped 9 bases and J dropped 6 bases, with 16 bases sitting between them. CDR3 length equals 13 residues. CDR3 region: CAIGHPQSDTQYF. DNA for the CDR3: TGTGCCATTGGACACCCCCAGTCGGATACGCAGTATTTT.

This clone has more than one count but fewer than ten. The rearrangement uses TRBV5-4 and TRBJ2-5; D is undetermined. CDR3 size: 14 residues. Germline V gene sequence: CDR1 SGHNT, CDR2 YYREEE (reference sequence). Trimming pared 4 bases from V and 4 bases from J, leaving 14 bases between. CDR3 sequence: CASSPPGSRETQYF. The CDR3 DNA is TGTGCCAGCAGCCCTCCCGGGTCTCGAGAGACCCAGTACTTC. The full variable domain, completed using reference TRBV5-4 and TRBJ2-5, is ETGVTQSPTHLIKTRGQQVTLRCSSQSGHNTVSWYQQALGQGPQFIFQYYREEENGRGNFPPRFSGLQFPNYSSELNVNALELDDSALYLCASSPPGSRETQYFGPGTRLLVL.

The chain is built from TRBV15 and TRBJ1-2, with 8 bases identical to TRBD1. CDR3 length: 14 amino acids. The germline V gene has CDR1 LNHNV and CDR2 YYDKDF (reference sequence). V lost 5 bases, J lost 5 bases, and 7 bases stayed unmatched. This CDR3 is CATSYPGQVYGYTF. The CDR3, as DNA: TGTGCCACCAGCTACCCGGGACAGGTGTATGGCTACACCTTC.

The chain links TRBV21-1 to TRBJ2-2; TRBD2, the table's D call, lacks a check against the DNA. TRBV21-1 is a known pseudogene. This CDR3 comprises 17 residues. The DNA of the CDR3 is TGTGCCAGCAGCACCCGACCTCCTGGGACTTCAACCGGGGAGCTGTTTTTT. It yields the protein CASSTRPPGTSTGELFF.

This clone occurred once. V usage is TRBV7-8 and J usage is TRBJ2-7; unclear D gene. Germline loops: CDR1 SGHVS, CDR2 FQNEAQ. CDR3 length equals 13 residues. With 4 bases removed from V and 4 bases from J, the gap between germline ends came to 11 bases. The CDR3 spells CASSSLSNYEQYF. CDR3 DNA sequence: TGTGCCAGCAGCTCCCTCTCGAATTACGAGCAGTACTTC.

A few counts support this clone. The chain joins TRBV27 to TRBJ2-1; 10 bases line up with TRBD2. CDR3 length: 14 residues. The germline V gene has CDR1 MNHEY and CDR2 SMNVEV (reference sequence). With V trimmed by 6 bases and J by 8 bases, 7 bases remained unmatched. CDR3 coding DNA: TGTGCCAGCAGCTCTGCCGGGACTAGCGATGAGCAGTTCTTC. Translated: CASSSAGTSDEQFF.

With regard to this clone: The junction does not match germline at one end; this may be a read error. The chain combines TRBV28 with TRBJ1-2; TRBD1 is a possible D gene (5 bases). The V gene's germline CDR1 is MDHEN and CDR2 SYDVKM. The CDR3 is 15 amino acids. The CDR3 nucleotides read TGTACCAGCGGTGTCGGGGCTCGTAGGGACTATGGCTACACCTTC. This gives the protein CTSGVGARRDYGYTF.

In regard to this clone: This sample also contains other DNA sequences that code for the same CDR3. The CDR3 region has the DNA TGTGCCAGCTCACCAGGGGCGAACTACGAGCAGTACTTC. It yields the protein CASSPGANYEQYF. This rearrangement joins TRBV18 to TRBJ2-7; TRBD1 might be the D (5 bases). The germline V gene has CDR1 KGHSH and CDR2 LQKENI. This CDR3 region has 13 residues. Trimming pared 2 bases from V and 3 bases from J, leaving 8 bases between.

This sequence joins TRBV30 and TRBJ2-5; 9 bases fit TRBD1. Germline V gene sequence: CDR1 GTSNPN, CDR2 SVGIG (reference sequence). V trimming: 3 bases; J trimming: 11 bases; junction bases outside the gene matches: 10. The CDR3 length is 13 residues. DNA for the CDR3: TGTGCCTGGAGCCGGGACAGGGTGGGGGAGCAGTACTTC. It specifies CAWSRDRVGEQYF.